Listed below are T cell receptor beta chains from one sample, sequenced in a study of cytomegalovirus exposure and HLA in healthy donors. The data were produced by immunoSEQ multiplex PCR, yet TCRdb's version contains in-frame clones alone and is incomplete. The sample records approximately 140,000 clones, roughly three quarters being singletons. Sample: PBMCs. The receptors originated from a male donor in good health and CMV-seronegative. The CDR3 runs from the conserved cysteine through the conserved F or W. Each record gives: CDR3 protein, J gene, V gene.

CDR3aa: CASTSAGGANGLTF
j_gene: TRBJ2-6
v_gene: TRBV6-5

CDR3aa: CASSLRGIGTEAFF
j_gene: TRBJ1-1
v_gene: TRBV5-4

CDR3aa: CASSQDRDGSYEQYF
j_gene: TRBJ2-7
v_gene: TRBV4-3

CDR3aa: CASAGQGDYGYTF
j_gene: TRBJ1-2
v_gene: TRBV27

CDR3aa: CASTTQGNEKLFF
j_gene: TRBJ1-4
v_gene: TRBV10-2

CDR3aa: CASETPGSPRGGYTF
j_gene: TRBJ1-2
v_gene: TRBV28

CDR3aa: CASSLHSGANVLTF
j_gene: TRBJ2-6
v_gene: TRBV5-1

CDR3aa: CASSSGGGLTYEQYF
j_gene: TRBJ2-7
v_gene: TRBV13

CDR3aa: CASSFQLAGDNEQFF
j_gene: TRBJ2-1
v_gene: TRBV5-1

CDR3aa: CASSVFTGTDTQYF
j_gene: TRBJ2-3
v_gene: TRBV9

CDR3aa: CASSYYRGRGYTF
j_gene: TRBJ1-2
v_gene: TRBV6-5

CDR3aa: CASSLQGAYTEAFF
j_gene: TRBJ1-1
v_gene: TRBV5-1

CDR3aa: CASSPQSNTEAFF
j_gene: TRBJ1-1
v_gene: TRBV7-3

CDR3aa: CASSPPDSHYEQYF
j_gene: TRBJ2-7
v_gene: TRBV6-5

CDR3aa: CASSLATGGTEAFF
j_gene: TRBJ1-1
v_gene: TRBV5-1

CDR3aa: CASSTGQGPNSPLHF
j_gene: TRBJ1-6
v_gene: TRBV4-1

CDR3aa: CAWNHGQTYEQYF
j_gene: TRBJ2-7
v_gene: TRBV30

CDR3aa: CASSQETGTGLGYTIYF
j_gene: TRBJ1-3
v_gene: TRBV4-3

CDR3aa: CSVGEGYGYTF
j_gene: TRBJ1-2
v_gene: TRBV29-1

CDR3aa: CASTEDSNNSYEQYF
j_gene: NA
v_gene: TRBV5-1

CDR3aa: CASSFAASGYGYTF
j_gene: TRBJ1-2
v_gene: TRBV28

CDR3aa: CASSQDWSGAGTDTQYF
j_gene: TRBJ2-3
v_gene: TRBV4-2

CDR3aa: CASSPPGVTEAFF
j_gene: TRBJ1-1
v_gene: TRBV18

CDR3aa: CAWSDNRGSTEAFF
j_gene: TRBJ1-1
v_gene: TRBV30

CDR3aa: CASSFWGDYGYTF
j_gene: TRBJ1-2
v_gene: TRBV5-6

CDR3aa: CASSLRQNTEAFF
j_gene: TRBJ1-1
v_gene: TRBV7-3

CDR3aa: CASSQQVAGLGTDTQYF
j_gene: TRBJ2-3
v_gene: TRBV4-3

CDR3aa: CASSRTVLNEKLFF
j_gene: TRBJ1-4
v_gene: TRBV6-5